This T cell receptor (beta chain) was profiled in a study of T-cell reconstitution after alpha-beta-depleted transplantation in children. As it was prepared, the TCRbeta library received unique molecular identifiers. One entry per CDR3 protein results from TCRdb running MiXCR on the PCR reads. The sample lists 750,000 to 950,000 distinct CDR3 sequences, about 16% occurring once. Per germline, CDR1 DFQATT and CDR2 SNEGSKA (reference sequence). CDR3 length: 12 amino acids. The clonotype was recovered from a male patient younger than 18 who had a stem cell transplant for acute lymphoblastic leukemia, so the T cells may come from the graft donor. Sequencing used PBMCs, mostly from graft donor cells, obtained 360 days after TCRalphabeta/CD19-depleted stem cell transplant. The chain links TRBV20-1 to TRBJ2-3, with D unresolved. Here the CDR3 DNA reads TGCAGCTCCCTGGGATGGTTAGATACGCAGTATTTT. Its protein product is CSSLGWLDTQYF.